The rows below give T cell receptor beta chains drawn from one sample of a study of cytomegalovirus exposure and HLA in healthy donors. Sequenced by immunoSEQ multiplex PCR; TCRdb stores in-frame clones only, minus some. In the table there are tens of thousands of clones, roughly two thirds of which are singletons. Input material: PBMCs. Receptors originate from a woman between 50 and 59 years old in good health and CMV-seropositive. Both conserved end residues are part of each CDR3. The D gene is left open where the match is weak. A row's size may be missing; if present it is once, few, many or a size class.

>TRBV6-1|NA|NA|TRBJ2-7
TGTGCCAGCAGTGAGACAGTAGCCTACGAGCAGTACTTC
CASSETVAYEQYF
>TRBV9|NA|NA|TRBJ2-6
TGTGCCAGCAGCGTAGTGGGCCGGGCCAACGTCCTGACTTTC
CASSVVGRANVLTF
>TRBV28|few|NA|TRBJ1-1
TGTGCCAGCAGTTTCCCCTGGGGCAGTCTGAACACTGAAGCTTTCTTT
CASSFPWGSLNTEAFF
>TRBV6-5|NA|NA|TRBJ1-5
TGTGCCAGCAGTTACGTAGTAAATCAGCCCCAGCATTTT
CASSYVVNQPQHF
>TRBV5-6|few|NA|TRBJ1-1
TGTGCCAGCAGCGGGGGGGACCTGAGGCGGACTGAAGCTTTCTTT
CASSGGDLRRTEAFF
>TRBV28|NA|NA|TRBJ2-1
TGTGCCAGCAGTTTTTCGAGAACCGATGAGCAGTTCTTC
CASSFSRTDEQFF
>TRBV5-1|NA|NA|TRBJ1-5
TGCGCCAGCAGCTTAGGTGGGGCCGATCAGCCCCAGCATTTT
CASSLGGADQPQHF
>TRBV27|NA|TRBD1|TRBJ1-6
TGTGCCAGCAGTGGGACAGGGAGCTCCTATAATTCACCCCTCCACTTT
CASSGTGSSYNSPLHF
>TRBV6-6|NA|NA|TRBJ2-3
TGTGCCAGCAGTCCCCGGAGGGTCACAGATACGCAGTATTTT
CASSPRRVTDTQYF
>TRBV5-1|NA|TRBD2|TRBJ2-1
TGCGCCAGCAGCTTGGTGGTTAGCGGGGGGCCAACACGCTACAATGAGCAGTTCTTC
CASSLVVSGGPTRYNEQFF
>TRBV5-1|NA|NA|TRBJ2-2
TGCGCCAGCAGCTTCCTGGGAGAGACCGGGGAGCTGTTTTTT
CASSFLGETGELFF
>TRBV6-6|NA|NA|TRBJ1-2
TGTGCCAGCAGTTACTTTCAGGGGAAGGGGTATGGCTACACCTTC
CASSYFQGKGYGYTF
>TRBV28|NA|NA|TRBJ2-3
TGTGCCAGCAATTCCAGGGATTCTAGCACAGATACGCAGTATTTT
CASNSRDSSTDTQYF
>TRBV27|NA|NA|TRBJ2-1
TGTGCCAGCAGTTTAGGGGCGAGCTCCTACAATGAGCAGTTCTTC
CASSLGASSYNEQFF
>TRBV18|NA|TRBD1|TRBJ1-1
TGTGCCAGCTCACTTACAGGGGCCACTGAAGCTTTCTTT
CASSLTGATEAFF
>TRBV19|NA|TRBD2|TRBJ2-1
TGTGCCAGGAGATCTTTCTGGACTAGCGGGGACTCAGACGACAATGAGCAGTTCTTC
CARRSFWTSGDSDDNEQFF
>TRBV5-1|once|TRBD1|TRBJ1-2
TGCGCCGGCGGCTTGGCCGGGACAGGGGGTAGATCTAACTATGGCTACACCTTC
CAGGLAGTGGRSNYGYTF
>TRBV5-1|NA|TRBD1|TRBJ2-2
TGCGCCAGCAGGGGACAGGGGGCTCCCGGGGAGCTGTTTTTT
CASRGQGAPGELFF
>TRBV7-9|NA|NA|TRBJ2-5
TGTGCCAGCAGCTTACGAGGCAGCCAAGAGACCCAGTACTTC
CASSLRGSQETQYF
>TRBV9|once|TRBD1|TRBJ2-7
TGTGCCAGCAGCGTAGCCCAGGGGGCCTACGAGCAGTACTTC
CASSVAQGAYEQYF
>TRBV27|NA|NA|TRBJ1-6
TGTGCCAGCATGGGCGCCTTGAGCTCCTATAATTCACCCCTCCACTTT
CASMGALSSYNSPLHF
>TRBV7-9|NA|NA|TRBJ1-1
TGTGCCAGCAGCTTAGCGTGGCCACAGTTGAACACTGAAGCTTTCTTT
CASSLAWPQLNTEAFF
>TRBV18|few|TRBD1|TRBJ1-2
TGTGCCAGCTCACCACCGGGGACAGGAGGATCTTATGGCTACACCTTC
CASSPPGTGGSYGYTF
>TRBV2|NA|TRBD1|TRBJ2-1
TGTGCCAGCAGCCGGGACAGGGAAGGTGAGCAGTTCTTC
CASSRDREGEQFF
>TRBV6-5|NA|TRBD1|TRBJ1-5
TGTGCCAGCAGTGAAGAGTGGGGGGGACAGGCCCAGCATTTT
CASSEEWGGQAQHF
>TRBV19|NA|TRBD1|TRBJ1-5
TGTGCCGCAGGGGGGCAGAGGGGGGAAGGTTTTGGCAATCAGCCCCAGCATTTT
CAAGGQRGEGFGNQPQHF
>TRBV5-4|NA|NA|TRBJ1-6
TGTGCCAGCAGCCTAGGGACATGGGGCGGTTCACCCCTCCACTTT
CASSLGTWGGSPLHF
>TRBV9|NA|NA|TRBJ2-3
TGTGCCAGCAGCGCCTCCAGGGCAGATACGCAGTATTTT
CASSASRADTQYF